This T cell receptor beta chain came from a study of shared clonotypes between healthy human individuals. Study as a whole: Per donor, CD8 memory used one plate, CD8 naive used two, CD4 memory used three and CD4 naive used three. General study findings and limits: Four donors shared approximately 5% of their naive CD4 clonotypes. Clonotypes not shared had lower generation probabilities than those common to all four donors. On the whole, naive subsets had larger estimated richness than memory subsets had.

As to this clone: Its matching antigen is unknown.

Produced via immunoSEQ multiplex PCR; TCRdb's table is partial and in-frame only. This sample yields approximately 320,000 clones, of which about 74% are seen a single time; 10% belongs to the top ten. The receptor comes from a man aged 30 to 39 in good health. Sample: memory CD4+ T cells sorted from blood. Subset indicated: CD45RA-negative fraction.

The DNA of the CDR3 is TGTGCCAGCAGCCAAGATTTCTCCTACAATGAGCAGTTCTTC. Translated: CASSQDFSYNEQFF. V gene TRBV4-2 combines with J gene TRBJ2-1; D is unresolved. CDR1 and CDR2 from the germline V gene are LGHNA and YNFKEQ. The V end lost 0 bases, the J end lost 0 bases, and 3 bases lay between the germline ends. This CDR3 is built from 14 residues.